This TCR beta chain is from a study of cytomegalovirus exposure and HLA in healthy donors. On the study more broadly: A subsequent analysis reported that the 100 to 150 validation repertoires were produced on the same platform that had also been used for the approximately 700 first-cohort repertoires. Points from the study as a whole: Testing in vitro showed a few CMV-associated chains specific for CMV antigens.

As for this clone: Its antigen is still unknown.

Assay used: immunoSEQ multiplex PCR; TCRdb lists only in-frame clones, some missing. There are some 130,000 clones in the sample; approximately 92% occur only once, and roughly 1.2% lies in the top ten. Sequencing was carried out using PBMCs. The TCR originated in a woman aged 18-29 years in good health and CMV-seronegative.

CDR3 sequence reads: CASSQWTGNYGYTF. CDR3 bases: TGCGCCAGCAGCCAATGGACAGGGAACTATGGCTACACCTTC. The V gene is TRBV4-1, the J gene TRBJ1-2; TRBD1 matches 8 bases. This CDR3 spans 14 amino acids. Trimming took 2 bases from V and 2 from J; bases not matched to a gene: 1. The germline V gene has CDR1 MGHRA and CDR2 YSYEKL.